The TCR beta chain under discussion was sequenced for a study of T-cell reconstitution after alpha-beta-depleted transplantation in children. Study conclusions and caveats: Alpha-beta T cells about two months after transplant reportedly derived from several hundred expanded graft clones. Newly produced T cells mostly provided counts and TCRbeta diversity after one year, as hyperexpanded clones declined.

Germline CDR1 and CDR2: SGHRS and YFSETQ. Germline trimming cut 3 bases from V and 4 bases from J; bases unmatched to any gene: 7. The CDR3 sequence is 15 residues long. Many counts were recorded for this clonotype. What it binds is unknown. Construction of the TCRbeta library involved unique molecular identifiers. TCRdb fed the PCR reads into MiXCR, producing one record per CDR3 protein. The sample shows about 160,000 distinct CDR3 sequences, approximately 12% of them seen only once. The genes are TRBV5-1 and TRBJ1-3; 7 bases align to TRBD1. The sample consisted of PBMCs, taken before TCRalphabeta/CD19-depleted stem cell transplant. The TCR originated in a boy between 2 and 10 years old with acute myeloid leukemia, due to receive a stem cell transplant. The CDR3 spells CASSSGQNHGNTIYF. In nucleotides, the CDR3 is TGCGCCAGCAGCTCGGGACAGAACCACGGAAACACCATATATTTT.